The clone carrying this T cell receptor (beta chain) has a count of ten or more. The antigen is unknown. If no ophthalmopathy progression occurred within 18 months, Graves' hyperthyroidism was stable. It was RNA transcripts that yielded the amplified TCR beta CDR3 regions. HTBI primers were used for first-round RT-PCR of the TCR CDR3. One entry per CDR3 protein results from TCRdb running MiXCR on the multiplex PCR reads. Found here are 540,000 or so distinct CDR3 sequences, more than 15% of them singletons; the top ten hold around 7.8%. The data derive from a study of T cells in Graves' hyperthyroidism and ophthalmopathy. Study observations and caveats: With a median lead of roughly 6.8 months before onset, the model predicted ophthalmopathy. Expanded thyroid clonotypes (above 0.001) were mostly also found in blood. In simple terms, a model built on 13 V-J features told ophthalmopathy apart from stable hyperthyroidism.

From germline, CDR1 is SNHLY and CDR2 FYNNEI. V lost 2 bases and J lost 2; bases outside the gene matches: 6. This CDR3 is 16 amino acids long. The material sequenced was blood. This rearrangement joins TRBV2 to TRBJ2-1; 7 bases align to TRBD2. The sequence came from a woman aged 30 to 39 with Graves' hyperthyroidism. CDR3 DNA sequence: TGTGCCAGCAGTGAACGTTTTGCGGGAGCCTACAATGAGCAGTTCTTC. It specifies CASSERFAGAYNEQFF.